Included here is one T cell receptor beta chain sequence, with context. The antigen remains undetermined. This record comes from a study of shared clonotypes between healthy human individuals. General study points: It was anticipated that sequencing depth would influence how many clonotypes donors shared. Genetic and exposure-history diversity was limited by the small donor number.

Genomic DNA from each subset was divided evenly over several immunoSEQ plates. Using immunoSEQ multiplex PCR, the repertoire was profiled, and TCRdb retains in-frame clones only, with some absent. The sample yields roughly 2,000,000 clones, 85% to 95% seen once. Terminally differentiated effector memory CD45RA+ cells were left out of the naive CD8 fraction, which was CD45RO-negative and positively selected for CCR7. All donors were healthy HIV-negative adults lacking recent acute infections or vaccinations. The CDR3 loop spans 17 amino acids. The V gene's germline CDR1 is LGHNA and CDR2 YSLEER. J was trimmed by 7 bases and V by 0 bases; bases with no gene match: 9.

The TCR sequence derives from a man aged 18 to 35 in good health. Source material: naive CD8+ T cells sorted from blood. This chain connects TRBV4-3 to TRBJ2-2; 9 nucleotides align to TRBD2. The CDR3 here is CASSQDSAGGPDGELFF. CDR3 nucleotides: TGCGCCAGCAGCCAAGATTCGGCGGGAGGGCCTGACGGGGAGCTGTTTTTT.